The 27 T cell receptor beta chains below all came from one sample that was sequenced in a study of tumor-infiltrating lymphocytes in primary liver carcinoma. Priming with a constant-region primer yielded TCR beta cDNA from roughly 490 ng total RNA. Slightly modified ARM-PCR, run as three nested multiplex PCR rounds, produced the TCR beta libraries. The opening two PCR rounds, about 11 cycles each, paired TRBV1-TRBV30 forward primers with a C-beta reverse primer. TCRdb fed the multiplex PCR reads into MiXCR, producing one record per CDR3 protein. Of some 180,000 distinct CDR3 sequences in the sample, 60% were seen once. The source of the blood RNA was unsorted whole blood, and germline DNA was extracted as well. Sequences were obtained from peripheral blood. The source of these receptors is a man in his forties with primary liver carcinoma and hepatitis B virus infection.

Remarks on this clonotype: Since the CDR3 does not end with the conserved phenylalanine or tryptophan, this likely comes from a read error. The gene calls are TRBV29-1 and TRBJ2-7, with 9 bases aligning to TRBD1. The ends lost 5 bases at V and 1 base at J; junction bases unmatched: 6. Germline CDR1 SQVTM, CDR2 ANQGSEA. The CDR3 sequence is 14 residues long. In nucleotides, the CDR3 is TGCAGCGTTACCGGGACAGGGATTTCCTACGAGCAGTACCTC. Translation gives CSVTGTGISYEQYL.

The CDR3 sequence is CATLGTHSYEQYF. The CDR3 nucleotides read TGTGCCACTTTGGGGACCCACTCCTACGAGCAGTACTTC. The chain is built from TRBV6-1 and TRBJ2-7; D tentatively reads TRBD1 or TRBD2 (5 bases each). The V gene lost 10 bases and the J gene lost 0 bases, with 13 bases spanning the gap. Per germline, CDR1 MNHNS and CDR2 SASEGT. CDR3 length: 13 amino acids.

CDR3 DNA sequence: TGTGCCAGCAGCCAAGTAAGGGAGCTGCAGTTCTTC. This sequence encodes CASSQVRELQFF. The gene calls are TRBV14 and TRBJ2-1, with D perhaps matching TRBD2 (5 bases). This CDR3 spans 12 amino acids. The germline V gene encodes CDR1 SGHDN and CDR2 FVKESK. V was cut by 1 base and J by 12 bases, with 10 bases left in between.

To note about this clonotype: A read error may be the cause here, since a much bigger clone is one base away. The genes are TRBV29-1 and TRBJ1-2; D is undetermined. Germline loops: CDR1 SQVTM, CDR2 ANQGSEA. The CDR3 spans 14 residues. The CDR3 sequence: CIVEDRAARRGYTF. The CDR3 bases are TGCATCGTTGAAGATCGGGCAGCGAGGCGCGGCTACACCTTC.

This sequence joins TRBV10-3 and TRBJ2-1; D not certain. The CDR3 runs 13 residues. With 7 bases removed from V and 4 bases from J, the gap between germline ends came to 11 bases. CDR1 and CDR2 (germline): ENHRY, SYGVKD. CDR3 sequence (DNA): TGTGCCATCAATGCTGAGGAGTACAATGAGCAGTTCTTC. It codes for CAINAEEYNEQFF.

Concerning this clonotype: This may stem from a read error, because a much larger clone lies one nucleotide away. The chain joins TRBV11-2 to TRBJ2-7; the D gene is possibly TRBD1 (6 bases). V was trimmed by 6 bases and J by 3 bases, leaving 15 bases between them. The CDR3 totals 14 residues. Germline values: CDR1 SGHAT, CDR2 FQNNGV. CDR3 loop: CASSLRDISYEQYF. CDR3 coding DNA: TGTGCCAGCAGTCTCCGGGACATCAGCTACGAGCAGTACTTC.

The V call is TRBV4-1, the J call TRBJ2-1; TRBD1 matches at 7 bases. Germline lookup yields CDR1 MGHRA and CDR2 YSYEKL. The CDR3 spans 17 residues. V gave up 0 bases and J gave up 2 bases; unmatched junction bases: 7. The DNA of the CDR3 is TGCGCCAGCAGCCAAGAACCAGGGGGTGAACCCTACAATGAGCAGTTCTTC. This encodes CASSQEPGGEPYNEQFF.

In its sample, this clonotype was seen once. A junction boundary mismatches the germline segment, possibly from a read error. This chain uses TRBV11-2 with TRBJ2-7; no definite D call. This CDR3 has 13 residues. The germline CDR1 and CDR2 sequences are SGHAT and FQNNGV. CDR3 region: CTSSVDGTYEHYF. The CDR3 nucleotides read TGTACCAGCAGCGTCGACGGCACCTACGAGCACTACTTC.

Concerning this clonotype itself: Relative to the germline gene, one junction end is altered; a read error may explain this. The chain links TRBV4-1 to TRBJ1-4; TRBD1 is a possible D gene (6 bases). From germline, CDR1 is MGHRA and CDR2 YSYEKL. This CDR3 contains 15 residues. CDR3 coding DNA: TGTGCCAGCAGCCAGCTACAGGGTGGAGGCGAAAAACTGTTTTTT. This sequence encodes CASSQLQGGGEKLFF.

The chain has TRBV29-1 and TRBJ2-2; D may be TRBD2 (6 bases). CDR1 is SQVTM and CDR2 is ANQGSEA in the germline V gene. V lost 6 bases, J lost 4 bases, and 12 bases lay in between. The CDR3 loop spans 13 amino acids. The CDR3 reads CSVRTIATGELFF. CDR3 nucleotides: TGCAGCGTGAGGACTATCGCCACCGGGGAGCTGTTTTTT.

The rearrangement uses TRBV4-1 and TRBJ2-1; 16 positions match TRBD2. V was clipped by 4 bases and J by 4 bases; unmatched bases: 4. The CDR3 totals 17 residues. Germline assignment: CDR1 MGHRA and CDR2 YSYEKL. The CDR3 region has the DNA TGCGCCAGCAGCCCCGGGACTAGCGGGAGGGCATACAATGAGCAGTTCTTC. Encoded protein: CASSPGTSGRAYNEQFF.

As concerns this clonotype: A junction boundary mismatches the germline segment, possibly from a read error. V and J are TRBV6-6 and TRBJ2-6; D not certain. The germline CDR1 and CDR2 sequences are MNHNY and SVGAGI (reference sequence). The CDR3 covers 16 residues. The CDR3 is CVSSYLGSSGANVLTF. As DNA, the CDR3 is TGTGTCAGCAGTTACTTAGGCTCCTCTGGGGCCAACGTCCTGACTTTC.

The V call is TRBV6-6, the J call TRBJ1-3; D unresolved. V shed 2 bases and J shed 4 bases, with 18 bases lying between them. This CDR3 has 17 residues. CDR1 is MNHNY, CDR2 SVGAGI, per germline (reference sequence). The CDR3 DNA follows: TGTGCCAGCAGTTACGGAGGACTGAGACTGAGCGGAAACACCATATATTTT. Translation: CASSYGGLRLSGNTIYF.

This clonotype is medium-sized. CDR3 DNA sequence: TGCGCCAGCAGCTTGTCGGGGATCCCCGATGGGCAGTTCTTC. Residues: CASSLSGIPDGQFF. This chain links TRBV5-1 with TRBJ2-1; D might be TRBD2 (5 bases). Trimming took 1 base from V and 12 from J, leaving 17 bases between them. The CDR3 totals 14 residues. Germline V gene data show CDR1 as SGHRS and CDR2 as YFSETQ.

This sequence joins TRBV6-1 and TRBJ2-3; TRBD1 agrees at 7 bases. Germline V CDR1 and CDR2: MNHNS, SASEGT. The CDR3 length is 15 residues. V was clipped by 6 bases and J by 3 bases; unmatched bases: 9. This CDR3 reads CASRLGQSQTDTQYF. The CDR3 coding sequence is TGTGCCAGCAGATTGGGACAGTCGCAGACAGATACGCAGTATTTT.

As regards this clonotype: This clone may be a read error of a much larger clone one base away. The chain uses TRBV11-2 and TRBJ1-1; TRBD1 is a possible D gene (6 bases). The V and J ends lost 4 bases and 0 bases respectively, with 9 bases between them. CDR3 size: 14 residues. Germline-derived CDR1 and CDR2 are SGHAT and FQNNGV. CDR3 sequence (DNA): TGTGCCAGCAGCTCCACAGGGCTGAACACTGAAGCTTTCTTT. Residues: CASSSTGLNTEAFF. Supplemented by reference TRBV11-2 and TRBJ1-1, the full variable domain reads EAGVAQSPRYKIIEKRQSVAFWCNPISGHATLYWYQQILGQGPKLLIQFQNNGVVDDSQLPKDRFSAERLKGVDSTLKIQPAKLEDSAVYLCASSSTGLNTEAFFGQGTRLTVV.

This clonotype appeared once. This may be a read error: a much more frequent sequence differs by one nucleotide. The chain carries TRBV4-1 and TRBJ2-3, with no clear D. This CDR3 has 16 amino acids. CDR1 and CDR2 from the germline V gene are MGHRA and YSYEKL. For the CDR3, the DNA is TGCGCCAACAGCCATGCCAAAATGTATGGGGCAGATACGCAGTATTTT. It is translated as CANSHAKMYGADTQYF.

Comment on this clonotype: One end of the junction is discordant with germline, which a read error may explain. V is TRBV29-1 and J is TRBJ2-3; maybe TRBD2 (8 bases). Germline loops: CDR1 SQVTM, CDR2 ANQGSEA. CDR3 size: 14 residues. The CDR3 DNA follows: TGCAGCGTTGAAGTGGATAGCGGGACAGATGCGCAGTGTTTT. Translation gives CSVEVDSGTDAQCF.

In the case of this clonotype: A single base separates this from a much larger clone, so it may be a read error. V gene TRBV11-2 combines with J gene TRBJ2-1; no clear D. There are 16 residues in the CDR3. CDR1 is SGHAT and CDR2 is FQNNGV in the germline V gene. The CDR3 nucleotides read TGTGCCAGCGGCTTAGAACGCGCGAGCTCCTACAATGAGCAGTTCTTC. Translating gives CASGLERASSYNEQFF. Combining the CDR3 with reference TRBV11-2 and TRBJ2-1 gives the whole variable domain EAGVAQSPRYKIIEKRQSVAFWCNPISGHATLYWYQQILGQGPKLLIQFQNNGVVDDSQLPKDRFSAERLKGVDSTLKIQPAKLEDSAVYLCASGLERASSYNEQFFGPGTRLTVL.

The CDR3 DNA follows: TGTGCCAGCAGTTACCTCGGACTAGCGGGAGGGATCTACGAGCAGTACTTC. This translates into CASSYLGLAGGIYEQYF. The chain carries TRBV6-6 and TRBJ2-7, with 15 positions matching TRBD2. V lost 2 bases and J lost 3; bases outside the gene matches: 5. The CDR3 runs to 17 residues. Per the germline V gene, CDR1 is MNHNY and CDR2 is SVGAGI (reference sequence).

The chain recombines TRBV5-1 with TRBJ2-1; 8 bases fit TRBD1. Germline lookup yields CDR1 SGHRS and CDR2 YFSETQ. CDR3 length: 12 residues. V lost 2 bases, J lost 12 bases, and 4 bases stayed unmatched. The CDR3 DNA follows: TGCGCCAGCAGCTTAGGACAGGGTACGCAGTTCTTC. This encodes CASSLGQGTQFF.

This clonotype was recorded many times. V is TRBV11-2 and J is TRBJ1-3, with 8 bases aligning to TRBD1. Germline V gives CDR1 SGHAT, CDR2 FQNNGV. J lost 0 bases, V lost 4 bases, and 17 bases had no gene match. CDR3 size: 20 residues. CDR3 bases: TGTGCCAGCAGCTCCTCCCTCCGGGGACAGGTTGTCGGCTCTGGAAACACCATATATTTT. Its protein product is CASSSSLRGQVVGSGNTIYF.

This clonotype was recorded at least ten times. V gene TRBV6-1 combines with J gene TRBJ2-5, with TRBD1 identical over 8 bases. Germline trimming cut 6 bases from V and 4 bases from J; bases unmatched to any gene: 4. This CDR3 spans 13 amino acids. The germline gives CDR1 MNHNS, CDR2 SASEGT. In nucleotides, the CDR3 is TGTGCCAGCAGATCCAGGGGGCGAGAGACCCAGTACTTC. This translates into CASRSRGRETQYF.

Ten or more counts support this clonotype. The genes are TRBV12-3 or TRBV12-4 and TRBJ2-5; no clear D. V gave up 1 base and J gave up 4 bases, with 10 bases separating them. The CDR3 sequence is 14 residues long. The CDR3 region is CASSLGHQVETQYF. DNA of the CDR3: TGTGCCAGCAGTTTAGGTCACCAGGTAGAGACCCAGTACTTC.

CDR3 DNA: TGTGCCAGCGGGGAGACAGGGGTAGGCTATGGCTACACCTTC. Translation gives CASGETGVGYGYTF. The chain is built from TRBV6-1 and TRBJ1-2; 8 positions match TRBD1. V shed 8 bases and J 4 bases; nucleotides not matched to a gene: 9. Germline CDR1 and CDR2: MNHNS and SASEGT. The CDR3 loop spans 14 amino acids.

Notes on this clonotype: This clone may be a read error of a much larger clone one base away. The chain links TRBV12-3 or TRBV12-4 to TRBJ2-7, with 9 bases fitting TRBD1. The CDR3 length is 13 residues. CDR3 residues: CAGSSGQGYEQYF. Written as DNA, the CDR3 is TGTGCCGGCAGTTCGGGACAGGGTTACGAGCAGTACTTC.

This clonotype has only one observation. CDR3 nucleotides: TGCAGCGTTTCCGGGACAGGGTTCAATGAGTGGTTCTTC. Amino acids: CSVSGTGFNEWFF. The rearrangement links TRBV29-1 to TRBJ2-1; 9 bases map to TRBD1. This CDR3 spans 13 amino acids. With V trimmed by 5 bases and J by 15 bases, 14 bases remained unmatched. CDR1 SQVTM and CDR2 ANQGSEA come from the germline V gene.